This entry describes one T cell receptor (beta chain). Its antigen is undetermined. The repertoire was sequenced with immunoSEQ multiplex PCR; TCRdb's copy has only in-frame clones and lacks some. The sample gives about 65,000 clones, about 89% of which show up once; 11% is in the top ten. This record belongs to a study of lymphopenia after photon versus proton radiotherapy. The length of the CDR3 is 14 residues. CDR1 MNHNS and CDR2 SASEGT come from the germline V gene. V shed 4 bases, J shed 4 bases, and the junction held 6 bases outside the gene matches. Overall study findings and caveats: Survival link was tested only in deceased patients; proton benefit remains a possibility. Relative stability marked proton patients; photon patients lost diversity and naive cells. Post-nadir diversity loss with photons came from oligoclonal expansion, particularly CD8+ Temra cells. In patients who died, overall survival fell as post-nadir TCR diversity dropped more.

This specimen was peripheral blood, taken from a patient treated with proton-based radiotherapy. The TCR was taken from a man older than 75 with esophageal cancer. This sequence joins TRBV6-1 and TRBJ1-2, with 7 bases fitting TRBD1. The CDR3 reads CASSASGQIYGYTF. The CDR3 nucleotides are TGTGCCAGCAGTGCTTCGGGACAGATCTATGGCTACACCTTC.